The following is a TCR beta chain sequence with its context. Its antigen is not known. Alongside a J-beta primer mix, a sample-barcoded 5' primer served in a second PCR lasting roughly 7 to 11 cycles. Every cDNA was tagged by a template-switch adaptor with 12 random nucleotides. TCRdb processed the 5' RACE reads anew with MiXCR; each CDR3 protein has one entry. This table has about 680,000 distinct CDR3 sequences, about half appearing once. The authors extracted at least 6 micrograms of total RNA per sample. The source of the sample is a study of blood T cells in healthy people across ages. Findings and caveats of the study: Naive CD4+ cells and diversity were both higher in long-lived donors than in aged donors. The fall in TCR beta diversity per million T cells was roughly linear with age.

From germline, CDR1 is MDHEN and CDR2 SYDVKM. The CDR3 is 15 residues long. V was shortened by 6 bases and J by 2 bases, with 17 bases between the two germline ends. Sample: blood. The chain carries TRBV28 and TRBJ2-7, with D unresolved. The clonotype comes from an older woman in good health. This CDR3 is CASRPHSAGTYEQYF. In DNA form, the CDR3 reads TGTGCCAGCAGGCCACACAGTGCCGGAACCTACGAGCAGTACTTC.